This TCR beta chain appears in the sequencing data of a study of persistence of HIV-infected CD4 T cells. Study at large: Isolated cells were CMV- and HIV-1 Gag-responding CD4+ T cells.

The CDR3 extends over 12 amino acids. Germline-derived CDR1 and CDR2 are SEHNR and FQNEAQ (reference sequence). Overlapping HIV-1 Gag 15-mer peptides at around 1 ug per peptide per mL were used. Sorted nonresponding memory CD4+ T cells were CD40L-negative, CD69-negative, CD45RO-high. The immunoSEQ assay was version 4, run in survey mode. Template was genomic DNA at around 9.3 ng/uL, with up to 1 ug used per sample. The assay was immunoSEQ multiplex PCR, and TCRdb's table has in-frame clones only and misses some. The repertoire holds just over 40,000 clones, with around 82% as singletons. On this clone: Its antigen is currently unknown.

Study conclusions and caveats: Antigen-responding cells were enriched for degenerate expanded CDR3beta sequences.

The TCR comes from an adult man with HIV who was CMV-seropositive. The sample was CD4+ T cells sorted from PBMCs after approximately 20-hour stimulation, taken from a patient who received antiretroviral therapy. This chain uses TRBV7-9 with TRBJ2-3; 7 bases are a match to TRBD1. The CDR3 DNA reads TGTTCGGGACAGTTTTCCGGAGATACGCAGTATTTT. Protein product: CSGQFSGDTQYF.